Presented here are 17 T cell receptor beta chains from one specimen sequenced in a study of T cell responses to AZD1222 COVID-19 vaccine (dated by TCRdb to the early 2020s). The label giving this sample's time point can be read as: baseline before first vaccination. Library generation was performed with the immunoSEQ multiplex PCR assay. The immuneACCESS repertoire file appears here via TCRdb, limited to in-frame rearrangements. These files lack a portion of the clones; in checked studies, under half of the deficit traces to unresolved V genes, and the cause of the others is not known. This sample holds about 160,000 clones; around 90% were observed only once. Approximately 4.7% of the sample rests with the top ten. This material consisted of peripheral blood, taken on day 0 of AZD1222 vaccination. Receptors originate from an adult in good health.

The sample holds one count of this clone. The J gene is TRBJ2-1, the V gene TRBV6-1, with 8 positions matching TRBD1. The CDR3 totals 17 residues. V was pared by 4 bases and J by 5 bases, with 13 bases of the junction left unmatched. Germline V gene lookup returns CDR1 MNHNS and CDR2 SASEGT. The chain's CDR3 is CASSARQGSNRNNEQFF. The DNA of the CDR3 is TGTGCCAGCAGTGCCAGACAGGGGTCAAACCGAAACAATGAGCAGTTCTTC.

The chain employs TRBV11-2 and TRBJ2-1, with no clear D. The CDR3 spans 14 residues. V lost 0 bases and J lost 6, with 9 bases in between. Germline-derived CDR1 and CDR2 are SGHAT and FQNNGV. CDR3 protein: CASSLDSRSNEQFF. In nucleotides, the CDR3 is TGTGCCAGCAGCTTAGACTCTAGAAGCAATGAGCAGTTCTTC.

V is TRBV4-1 and J is TRBJ2-7, with D uncertain. The CDR3 length is 16 residues. The germline gives CDR1 MGHRA, CDR2 YSYEKL. V lost 3 bases, J lost 0 bases, and 15 bases lay in between. CDR3 sequence reads: CASSQAGTWSSYEQYF. CDR3 DNA sequence: TGCGCCAGCAGCCAGGCAGGAACTTGGAGCTCCTACGAGCAGTACTTC.

The chain couples TRBV19 to TRBJ1-1; unclear D gene. Between the trimmed V and J ends, which lost 7 bases and 5 bases, there was a span of 8 bases. Germline assignment: CDR1 LNHDA and CDR2 SQIVND (reference sequence). The CDR3 loop spans 11 amino acids. CDR3: CASKARTEAFF. In nucleotides, the CDR3 is TGTGCCAGTAAAGCTCGTACTGAAGCTTTCTTT.

The chain is built from TRBV3-1 (or the pseudogene TRBV3-2) and TRBJ2-7, with 8 bases identical to TRBD1. The length of the CDR3 is 15 residues. V shed 2 bases and J 6 bases; nucleotides not matched to a gene: 9. In germline, CDR1 is LGHDT, CDR2 YNNKEL (reference sequence). The CDR3 sequence: CASSQSRTGRGEQYF. As DNA, the CDR3 is TGTGCCAGCAGCCAATCCCGGACAGGGAGAGGCGAGCAGTACTTC.

The rearrangement joins TRBV4-1 to TRBJ2-2, with D unclear. The CDR3 sequence is 13 residues long. V lost 4 bases and J 6 bases, leaving 9 bases between the germline ends. CDR1 is MGHRA and CDR2 is YSYEKL in the germline V gene. The CDR3 DNA reads TGCGCCAGCAGCCTGGCCTCGGCCGGGGAGCTGTTTTTT. Translated, it gives CASSLASAGELFF.

This clone was seen a single time. This rearrangement joins TRBV15 to TRBJ2-7, with D possibly TRBD1 on 6 matching bases. The V and J ends lost 5 bases and 2 bases respectively, with 16 bases between them. The CDR3 sequence is 15 residues long. Per germline, CDR1 LNHNV and CDR2 YYDKDF (reference sequence). The CDR3 spells CATSSRKGHPYEQYF. The DNA of the CDR3 is TGTGCCACCAGCTCTCGAAAGGGACATCCCTACGAGCAGTACTTC.

The chain joins TRBV19 to TRBJ2-2; D is ambiguous. V was pared by 5 bases and J by 0 bases, with 10 bases between. This CDR3 is 15 amino acids long. Germline CDR1 and CDR2: LNHDA and SQIVND (reference sequence). CDR3 loop: CASSLEFANTGELFF. The CDR3 nucleotides read TGTGCCAGTAGTCTCGAGTTCGCGAACACCGGGGAGCTGTTTTTT.

The V gene is TRBV29-1, the J gene TRBJ1-1; no definite D call. The CDR3 sequence is 12 residues long. The germline CDR1 and CDR2 sequences are SQVTM and ANQGSEA. The germline V and J ends were trimmed by 4 bases and 7 bases, with 13 bases remaining between them. CDR3 sequence: CSVVQKGDEAFF. The CDR3 nucleotides read TGCAGCGTTGTCCAGAAGGGCGATGAAGCTTTCTTT.

The V and J genes are TRBV30 and TRBJ1-1; D not resolved. From germline, CDR1 is GTSNPN and CDR2 SVGIG (reference sequence). The V end was cut by 5 bases, the J end by 1 base, with 11 bases between. CDR3 length: 13 residues. CDR3 bases: TGTGCCTGGGGTCCTGGGGAGAACACTGAAGCTTTCTTT. Translation: CAWGPGENTEAFF.

This rearrangement joins TRBV28 to TRBJ1-1; D ambiguous. CDR3 size: 16 residues. Trimming shortened V by 5 bases and J by 1 base, and 17 bases separated the two germline ends. CDR1 is MDHEN and CDR2 is SYDVKM in the germline V gene. CDR3 nucleotide sequence: TGTGCCAGCAGTACCCGGGTCTCTTTCCCGAACACTGAAGCTTTCTTT. It is translated as CASSTRVSFPNTEAFF.

The V call is TRBV19, the J call TRBJ2-5, with TRBD2 as a possible D gene (6 bases). The V end lost 3 bases, the J end lost 5 bases, and 13 bases lay between the germline ends. This CDR3 spans 14 amino acids. From germline, CDR1 is LNHDA and CDR2 SQIVND (reference sequence). CDR3 sequence: CASSIGGEEETQYF. CDR3 DNA sequence: TGTGCCAGTAGTATCGGGGGAGAGGAGGAGACCCAGTACTTC.

J is TRBJ1-6 and V is TRBV30, with TRBD1 matching over 8 bases. CDR1 and CDR2 (germline): GTSNPN, SVGIG (reference sequence). Trimming at V came to 3 bases and at J to 2 bases, leaving 6 bases not matched to a gene. The CDR3 runs 16 residues. The CDR3 bases are TGTGCCTGGAGACCAGGGGGCGCAACCTATAATTCACCCCTCCACTTT. It yields the protein CAWRPGGATYNSPLHF. The full variable domain, in which reference TRBV30 and TRBJ1-6 provide the parts outside the CDR3, is SQTIHQWPATLVQPVGSPLSLECTVEGTSNPNLYWYRQAAGRGLQLLFYSVGIGQISSEVPQNLSASRPQDRQFILSSKKLLLSDSGFYLCAWRPGGATYNSPLHFGNGTRLTVT.

The gene calls are TRBV12-3 or TRBV12-4 and TRBJ1-2, with D tentatively TRBD1 (5 bases). With 6 bases removed from V and 4 bases from J, the gap between germline ends came to 9 bases. This CDR3 contains 12 residues. CDR3 region: CASRPGGYGYTF. In DNA form, the CDR3 reads TGTGCCAGCAGACCGGGGGGCTATGGCTACACCTTC.

The V call is TRBV27, the J call TRBJ2-7; D is tentatively TRBD1 or TRBD2 (5 bases each). This CDR3 comprises 14 residues. Germline CDR1 and CDR2: MNHEY and SMNVEV (reference sequence). V gave up 2 bases and J gave up 2 bases, with 10 bases separating them. CDR3 nucleotide sequence: TGTGCCAGCAGTTTAATCGGGACCCCCTACGAGCAGTACTTC. Its protein is CASSLIGTPYEQYF.

V gene TRBV24-1 combines with J gene TRBJ2-3; 8 bases agree with TRBD1. CDR1 and CDR2 from the germline V gene are KGHDR and SFDVKD. The CDR3 spans 14 residues. Trimming took 3 bases from V and 8 from J; bases not matched to a gene: 6. CDR3 nucleotide sequence: TGTGCCACCAGTGATGGACAGGGAGTTAGTACGCAGTATTTT. It encodes CATSDGQGVSTQYF.

This chain connects TRBV30 to TRBJ1-4, with 12 bases matching TRBD1. This CDR3 region has 16 residues. The V gene end was trimmed by 4 bases and the J gene end by 2 bases; junction bases not matched to a gene: 5. Germline CDR1 reads GTSNPN; CDR2 reads SVGIG (reference sequence). The CDR3 coding sequence is TGTGCCTGGAACCCGGGACAGGGGGCGACTAATGAAAAACTGTTTTTT. As protein: CAWNPGQGATNEKLFF.